Each of the 3 T cell receptor beta chains below was sequenced from the same sample in a study of shared clonotypes between healthy human individuals. Sequenced by immunoSEQ multiplex PCR; TCRdb stores in-frame clones only, minus some. The data contain some 1,100,000 clones, roughly 74% of them singletons. Sequencing used memory CD4+ T cells from PBMCs. Subset defined: CD45RA-negative fraction. These TCRs come from a man younger than 30 in good health. Some clones in this sample may be carry-over from other donors' samples.

This CDR3 reads CASSSGQTTYEQYF. For the CDR3, the DNA is TGTGCCAGCAGCTCGGGACAGACGACCTACGAGCAGTACTTC. The V gene is TRBV7-2, the J gene TRBJ2-7; TRBD1 aligns across 7 bases. In germline, CDR1 is SGHTA, CDR2 FQGNSA. V lost 4 bases and J lost 2; bases outside the gene matches: 5. The CDR3 loop spans 14 amino acids.

V gene TRBV7-9 combines with J gene TRBJ2-7; a possible D gene is TRBD1 (6 bases). The germline gives CDR1 SEHNR, CDR2 FQNEAQ (reference sequence). Trimming stripped 5 bases from V and 2 bases from J, with 19 bases between. This CDR3 has 16 residues. The CDR3 protein is CASSPAGARNPYEQYF. CDR3 sequence (DNA): TGTGCCAGCAGCCCAGCAGGGGCCCGGAACCCCTACGAGCAGTACTTC.

This rearrangement joins TRBV6-1 to TRBJ2-7, with D perhaps matching TRBD2 (5 bases). CDR3 length: 13 amino acids. Per the germline V gene, CDR1 is MNHNS and CDR2 is SASEGT. The ends were cut back, 10 bases at V and 6 bases at J, with 19 bases in the middle. The CDR3 DNA reads TGTGCCACAATTAGGCAGGCGCGGGTCGAGCAGTACTTC. Amino acid sequence: CATIRQARVEQYF.